Listed below are T cell receptor beta chains from one sample, sequenced in a study of a mutant IDH1 vaccine in newly diagnosed glioma. No antigen has been identified for these receptors. The table came from immunoSEQ multiplex PCR; TCRdb's copy has only in-frame clones and leaves some out. The table includes around 30,000 clones, roughly 85% detected once. Sequenced here: PBMCs, sampled from a glioma patient whose treatment included an IDH1 peptide vaccine. These receptors were collected from a woman under 30 with glioma. Each CDR3 is given with its conserved first and last residue. A D gene is named only where the DNA matches it firmly. Not every row has a clone size; where given, it reads once, few, many or a size class.

J: TRBJ1-1; size: .; V: TRBV11-2; D: TRBD1; CDR3: CASSKPGTGYMNTEAFF; DNA: TGTGCCAGCAGCAAGCCCGGGACAGGGTACATGAACACTGAAGCTTTCTTT
J: TRBJ2-2; size: .; V: TRBV7-8; D: TRBD2; CDR3: CASSSLAGVGTGELFF; DNA: TGTGCCAGCAGCTCCCTAGCGGGAGTAGGGACCGGGGAGCTGTTTTTT
J: TRBJ1-4; size: .; V: TRBV15; D: .; CDR3: CATSERRGAKEKLFF; DNA: TGCGCCACCAGCGAGCGGCGAGGGGCAAAGGAAAAACTGTTTTTT
J: TRBJ1-1; size: .; V: TRBV5-5; D: .; CDR3: CASSLAGGMTEAFF; DNA: TGTGCCAGCAGCTTGGCTGGCGGGATGACTGAAGCTTTCTTT
J: TRBJ2-2; size: once; V: TRBV5-1; D: TRBD1; CDR3: CASRWTGIGGELFF; DNA: TGCGCCAGCAGATGGACAGGGATAGGCGGGGAGCTGTTTTTT
J: TRBJ2-7; size: .; V: TRBV11-3; D: TRBD2; CDR3: CASSSSRGGEQYF; DNA: TGTGCCAGCAGCTCTAGTCGGGGGGGCGAGCAGTACTTC
J: TRBJ1-2; size: .; V: TRBV7-2; D: TRBD1; CDR3: CASSLGGTGSNGYTF; DNA: TGTGCCAGCAGCTTAGGGGGGACAGGGTCCAATGGCTACACCTTC
J: TRBJ1-2; size: .; V: TRBV7-9; D: TRBD1; CDR3: CASSLGTENYGYTF; DNA: TGTGCCAGCAGCCTCGGGACAGAGAACTATGGCTACACCTTC
J: TRBJ1-1; size: .; V: TRBV11-3; D: .; CDR3: CASSFSANTEAFF; DNA: TGTGCCAGCAGCTTCTCAGCGAACACTGAAGCTTTCTTT
J: TRBJ1-1; size: .; V: TRBV18; D: .; CDR3: CASSPDHPEAFF; DNA: TGTGCCAGCTCACCAGATCATCCTGAAGCTTTCTTT
J: TRBJ2-2; size: .; V: TRBV4-1; D: .; CDR3: CASSQDSRAAVNTGELFF; DNA: TGCGCCAGCAGCCAAGATTCTAGGGCGGCGGTGAACACCGGGGAGCTGTTTTTT
J: TRBJ2-2; size: .; V: TRBV6-5; D: TRBD2; CDR3: CASSYSGTSGSGELFF; DNA: TGTGCCAGCAGTTACTCGGGGACTAGCGGGTCCGGGGAGCTGTTTTTT
J: TRBJ2-1; size: .; V: TRBV9; D: .; CDR3: CASSVIGGTPYNEQFF; DNA: TGTGCCAGCAGCGTTATTGGCGGAACACCCTACAATGAGCAGTTCTTC
J: TRBJ2-1; size: .; V: TRBV19; D: TRBD2; CDR3: CASMGTSGTYNEQFF; DNA: TGTGCCAGTATGGGGACTAGCGGGACCTACAATGAGCAGTTCTTC
J: TRBJ1-2; size: .; V: TRBV10-3; D: .; CDR3: CAISEGSDGYTF; DNA: TGTGCCATCAGTGAAGGGAGCGATGGCTACACCTTC
J: TRBJ1-2; size: .; V: TRBV6-1; D: .; CDR3: CASSRDNYGYTF; DNA: TGTGCCAGCAGTAGGGACAACTATGGCTACACCTTC
J: TRBJ2-1; size: .; V: TRBV19; D: TRBD1; CDR3: CASSIGGQADNEQFF; DNA: TGTGCCAGTAGTATAGGGGGACAGGCCGACAATGAGCAGTTCTTC
J: TRBJ1-4; size: .; V: TRBV23-1; D: TRBD1; CDR3: CASSQSQGISSLFF; DNA: TGCGCCAGCAGTCAATCACAGGGGATCAGTAGCTTGTTTTTT
J: TRBJ1-2; size: once; V: TRBV5-1; D: .; CDR3: CASSGGDPQWDGYTF; DNA: TGCGCCAGCAGCGGGGGAGATCCCCAGTGGGATGGCTACACCTTC
J: TRBJ1-3; size: .; V: TRBV2; D: .; CDR3: CASSHSASGNTIYF; DNA: TGTGCCAGCAGTCACTCAGCCTCTGGAAACACCATATATTTT
J: TRBJ2-7; size: .; V: TRBV5-4; D: TRBD2; CDR3: CASSLVAGGDNEQYF; DNA: TGTGCCAGCAGCCTAGTAGCGGGAGGGGATAACGAGCAGTACTTC
J: TRBJ1-5; size: .; V: TRBV6-1; D: .; CDR3: CASSEIMENQPQHF; DNA: TGTGCCAGCAGTGAAATAATGGAAAATCAGCCCCAGCATTTT
J: TRBJ2-7; size: .; V: TRBV6-5; D: .; CDR3: CASSYSSGFSYEQYF; DNA: TGTGCCAGCAGTTACTCGTCCGGGTTCTCCTACGAGCAGTACTTC
J: TRBJ1-4; size: .; V: TRBV4-1; D: .; CDR3: CASSQEAAGDEKLFF; DNA: TGCGCCAGCAGCCAAGAGGCGGCTGGGGATGAAAAACTGTTTTTT
J: TRBJ2-1; size: .; V: TRBV10-3; D: .; CDR3: CAIATYNEQFF; DNA: TGTGCCATCGCAACGTACAATGAGCAGTTCTTC
J: TRBJ1-1; size: .; V: TRBV29-1; D: .; CDR3: CTTGGFDLLNTEAFF; DNA: TGCACCACTGGAGGGTTCGACTTGTTGAACACTGAAGCTTTCTTT
J: TRBJ2-3; size: .; V: TRBV21-1; D: .; CDR3: CASSKVGRGAQGKDTQYF; DNA: .
J: TRBJ1-4; size: .; V: TRBV7-9; D: .; CDR3: CASSLGEQALFF; DNA: TGTGCCAGCAGCTTAGGGGAACAGGCACTGTTTTTT
J: TRBJ2-3; size: once; V: TRBV9; D: TRBD2; CDR3: CASSVVGQRETSTDTQYF; DNA: TGTGCCAGCAGCGTAGTGGGGCAGCGGGAGACCAGCACAGATACGCAGTATTTT
J: TRBJ2-2; size: .; V: TRBV25-1; D: TRBD2; CDR3: CASSRGGWVTGELFF; DNA: TGTGCCAGCAGCCGGGGGGGCTGGGTGACCGGGGAGCTGTTTTTT
J: TRBJ2-1; size: .; V: TRBV7-2; D: .; CDR3: CASRSPGPRYNEQFF; DNA: TGTGCCAGCAGATCCCCAGGCCCCCGGTACAATGAGCAGTTCTTC
J: TRBJ2-1; size: once; V: TRBV29-1; D: .; CDR3: CSAGRQNNEQFF; DNA: TGCAGCGCTGGACGGCAGAACAATGAGCAGTTCTTC
J: TRBJ2-1; size: .; V: TRBV11-3; D: .; CDR3: CASSLFLQSQFF; DNA: TGTGCCAGCAGCTTATTTTTGCAGAGCCAGTTCTTC
J: TRBJ1-1; size: once; V: TRBV5-4; D: .; CDR3: CASSHPGAIEAFF; DNA: TGTGCCAGCAGCCACCCTGGGGCAATAGAAGCTTTCTTT
J: TRBJ2-7; size: .; V: TRBV7-2; D: .; CDR3: CASSLARGGYEQYF; DNA: TGTGCCAGCAGCTTAGCCAGGGGCGGCTACGAGCAGTACTTC
J: TRBJ2-7; size: medium-sized; V: TRBV13; D: TRBD2; CDR3: CASSPGTSGGTREQYF; DNA: TGTGCCAGCAGCCCTGGGACTAGCGGGGGGACTAGGGAGCAGTACTTC